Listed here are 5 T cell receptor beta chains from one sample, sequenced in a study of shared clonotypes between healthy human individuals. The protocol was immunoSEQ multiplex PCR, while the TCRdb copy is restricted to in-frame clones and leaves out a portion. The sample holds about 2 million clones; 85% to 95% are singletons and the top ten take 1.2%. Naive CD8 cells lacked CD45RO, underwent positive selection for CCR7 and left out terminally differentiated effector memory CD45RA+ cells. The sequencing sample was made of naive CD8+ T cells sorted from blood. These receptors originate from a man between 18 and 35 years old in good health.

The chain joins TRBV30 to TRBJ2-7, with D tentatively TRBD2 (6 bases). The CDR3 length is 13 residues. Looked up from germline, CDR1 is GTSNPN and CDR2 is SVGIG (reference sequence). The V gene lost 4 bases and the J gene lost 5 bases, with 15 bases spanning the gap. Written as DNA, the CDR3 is TGTGCCTGGAACCAAATGCGGGGCGACGAGCAGTACTTC. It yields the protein CAWNQMRGDEQYF.

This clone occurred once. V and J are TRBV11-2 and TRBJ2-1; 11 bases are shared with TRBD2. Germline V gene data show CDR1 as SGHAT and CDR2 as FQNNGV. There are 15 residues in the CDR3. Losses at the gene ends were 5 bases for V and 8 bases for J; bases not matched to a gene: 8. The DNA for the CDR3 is TGTGCCAGCAGCAACCTAGCGGGGGGTTATCATGAGCAGTTCTTC. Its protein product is CASSNLAGGYHEQFF.

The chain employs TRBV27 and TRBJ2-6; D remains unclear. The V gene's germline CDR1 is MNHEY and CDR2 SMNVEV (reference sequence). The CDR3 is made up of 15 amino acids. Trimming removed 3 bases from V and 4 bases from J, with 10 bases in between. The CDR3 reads CASSFFGVGANVLTF. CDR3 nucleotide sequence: TGTGCCAGCAGTTTTTTTGGGGTGGGGGCCAACGTCCTGACTTTC.

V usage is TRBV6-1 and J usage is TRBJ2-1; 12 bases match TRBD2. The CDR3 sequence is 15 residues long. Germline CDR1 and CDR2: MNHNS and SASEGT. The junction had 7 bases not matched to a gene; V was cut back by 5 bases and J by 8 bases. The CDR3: CASSILAGGSDEQFF. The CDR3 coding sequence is TGTGCCAGCAGTATCCTAGCGGGGGGGAGCGATGAGCAGTTCTTC.

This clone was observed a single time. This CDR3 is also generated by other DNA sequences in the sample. In DNA form, the CDR3 reads TGCGCCAGCAGCCCAGGACAGAACACTGAAGCTTTCTTT. Translating it yields CASSPGQNTEAFF. V usage is TRBV5-1 and J usage is TRBJ1-1, with D possibly matching TRBD1 (5 bases). Between the trimmed V and J ends, which lost 4 bases and 1 base, there was a span of 8 bases. In germline, CDR1 is SGHRS, CDR2 YFSETQ. The CDR3 consists of 13 residues.